This entry describes one T cell receptor (beta chain). As yet, its antigen is unknown. The sample is drawn from a study of graft-versus-host responses after intestinal transplantation. The data were produced by immunoSEQ multiplex PCR, yet TCRdb's version contains in-frame clones alone and is incomplete. Of just over 85,000 clones listed, 85% to 95% are singletons. J was trimmed by 4 bases and V by 5 bases; bases with no gene match: 5. CDR1 and CDR2 (germline): MGHRA, YSYEKL. The CDR3 runs 15 residues. Overall study findings and caveats: Some GvH clones appeared in ileal mucosa or blood before recipient bone marrow.

This sequence originates from a human donor who was the organ donor for an intestinal transplant. The sample was unstimulated CD8+ T cells sorted from spleen or lymph node cells, taken before transplant. This chain uses TRBV4-1 with TRBJ1-2, with 12 nucleotides matching TRBD1. CDR3 in amino acids: CASSEGQGATYGYTF. The CDR3 nucleotides read TGCGCCAGCAGCGAGGGACAGGGGGCGACCTATGGCTACACCTTC.